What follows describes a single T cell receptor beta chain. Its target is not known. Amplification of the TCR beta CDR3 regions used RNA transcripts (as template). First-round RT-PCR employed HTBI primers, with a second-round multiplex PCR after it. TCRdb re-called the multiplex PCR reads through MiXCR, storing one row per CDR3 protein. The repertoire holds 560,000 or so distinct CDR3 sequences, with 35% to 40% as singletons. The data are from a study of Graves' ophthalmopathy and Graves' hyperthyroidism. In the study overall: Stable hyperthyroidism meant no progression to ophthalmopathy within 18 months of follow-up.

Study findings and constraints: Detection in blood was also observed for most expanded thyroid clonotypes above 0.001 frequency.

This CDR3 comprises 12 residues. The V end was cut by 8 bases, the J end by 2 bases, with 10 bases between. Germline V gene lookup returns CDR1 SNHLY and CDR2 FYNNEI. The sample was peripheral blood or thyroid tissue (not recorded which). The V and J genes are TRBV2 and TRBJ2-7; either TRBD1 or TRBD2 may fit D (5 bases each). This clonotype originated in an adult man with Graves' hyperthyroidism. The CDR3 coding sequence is TGTGCCAGCTGGACGGGGCCCTACGAGCAGTACTTC. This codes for CASWTGPYEQYF.